The 30 T cell receptor beta chains below all came from one sample that was sequenced in a study of CD8 T cells in Susac syndrome. A quantity of about 0.5 to 1 ug RNA underwent reverse transcription using random hexamers. MiXCR, run by TCRdb on the immunoSEQ multiplex PCR reads, gives a single entry per CDR3 protein. This sample has about 200,000 distinct CDR3 sequences, with approximately 90% found just once. Sequenced sample: CD8+ T cells from PBMCs. The receptor source for this set is a human donor with multiple sclerosis.

This clonotype has just one count. This chain links TRBV4-1 with TRBJ1-1; possibly TRBD1 for D (6 bases). Per germline, CDR1 MGHRA and CDR2 YSYEKL. The germline V and J ends were trimmed by 1 base and 5 bases, with 14 bases remaining between them. The CDR3 has 15 amino acids. For the CDR3, the DNA is TGCGCCAGCAGCCAAGTGGGTAGGGGGGCGACTGAAGCTTTCTTT. Protein: CASSQVGRGATEAFF.

J is TRBJ2-5 and V is TRBV7-8; 11 bases agree with TRBD2. Germline values: CDR1 SGHVS, CDR2 FQNEAQ. Losses at the gene ends were 7 bases for V and 0 bases for J; bases not matched to a gene: 19. This CDR3 is 20 amino acids long. CDR3 DNA sequence: TGTGCCAGCATCAGACTCCCCGGAGTAGCGGGGGGGCGGTACCAAGAGACCCAGTACTTC. Its translation is CASIRLPGVAGGRYQETQYF.

The chain is built from TRBV5-6 and TRBJ2-1; 7 bases are shared with TRBD1. There are 14 residues in the CDR3. The V gene end was trimmed by 0 bases and the J gene end by 9 bases; junction bases not matched to a gene: 6. Germline values: CDR1 SGHDT, CDR2 YYEEEE. CDR3 sequence: CASSLVTGDTEQFF. The CDR3 DNA reads TGTGCCAGCAGCTTGGTAACAGGGGATACTGAGCAGTTCTTC.

A few counts support this clonotype. J is TRBJ2-1 and V is TRBV11-3; D unresolved. CDR1 SGHNT and CDR2 YENEEA come from the germline V gene. There are 12 residues in the CDR3. V was pared by 2 bases and J by 6 bases, with 5 bases between. CDR3 residues: CASSLRSNEQFF. CDR3 nucleotide sequence: TGTGCCAGCAGCTTACGGAGCAATGAGCAGTTCTTC.

J is TRBJ2-3 and V is TRBV7-3, with D possibly being TRBD2 (6 bases). V gave up 5 bases and J gave up 6 bases, with 15 bases separating them. The CDR3 runs to 14 residues. CDR1 SGHTA and CDR2 FQGTGA come from the germline V gene. CDR3 in amino acids: CASSSLGSGDTQYF. The CDR3 DNA reads as TGTGCCAGCAGCAGTTTGGGGAGCGGGGATACGCAGTATTTT.

The chain is built from TRBV27 and TRBJ2-1; perhaps TRBD1 as D (7 bases). The V end was cut by 1 base, the J end by 0 bases, with 16 bases between. Germline V gene sequence: CDR1 MNHEY, CDR2 SMNVEV (reference sequence). The CDR3 loop spans 18 amino acids. The CDR3 spells CASSLWGRRDSSYNEQFF. CDR3 coding DNA: TGTGCCAGCAGTTTATGGGGGCGGCGGGACAGCTCCTACAATGAGCAGTTCTTC.

The rearrangement uses TRBV20-1 and TRBJ2-3; perhaps TRBD2 as D (6 bases). Germline V gives CDR1 DFQATT, CDR2 SNEGSKA (reference sequence). The CDR3 has 11 residues. Trimming removed 5 bases from V and 10 bases from J, with 13 bases in between. CDR3 in DNA: TGCAGTGCTGCGGGACTCCCAGCGCAGTATTTT. Its translation: CSAAGLPAQYF.

V usage is TRBV2 and J usage is TRBJ1-2, with D possibly TRBD1 on 5 matching bases. This CDR3 is 13 amino acids long. Germline V gene lookup returns CDR1 SNHLY and CDR2 FYNNEI. The ends were cut back, 1 base at V and 6 bases at J, with 9 bases in the middle. The CDR3 DNA is TGTGCCAGCAGTGAAGGGACATTTGATGGCTACACCTTC. This encodes CASSEGTFDGYTF. The full variable domain, with the rest looked up from reference TRBV2 and TRBJ1-2, is EPEVTQTPSHQVTQMGQEVILRCVPISNHLYFYWYRQILGQKVEFLVSFYNNEISEKSEIFDDQFSVERPDGSNFTLKIRSTKLEDSAMYFCASSEGTFDGYTFGSGTRLTVV.

In this sample, this clonotype turned up once. V gene TRBV4-3 combines with J gene TRBJ2-2; 7 bases line up with TRBD1. The CDR3 loop spans 15 amino acids. V trimming: 4 bases; J trimming: 4 bases; junction bases outside the gene matches: 6. In germline, CDR1 is LGHNA, CDR2 YSLEER. The CDR3, as DNA: TGCGCCAGCAGCCGACAGGACAGGAGCACCGGGGAGCTGTTTTTT. It yields the protein CASSRQDRSTGELFF.

The chain carries TRBV3-1 and TRBJ2-1; D might be TRBD2 (5 bases). V lost 0 bases, J lost 4 bases, and 13 bases lay in between. CDR1 and CDR2 (germline): LGHDT, YNNKEL (reference sequence). CDR3 length: 16 residues. The CDR3 is CASSQDGVGDYNEQFF. In DNA, the CDR3 is TGTGCCAGCAGCCAAGACGGGGTTGGCGATTACAATGAGCAGTTCTTC.

Comment on this clonotype: Sequence at one end of the junction differs from germline and may be a read error. V is TRBV29-1 and J is TRBJ1-2; the D gene is possibly TRBD1 (6 bases). CDR1 and CDR2 (germline): SQVTM, ANQGSEA. This CDR3 contains 15 residues. In DNA form, the CDR3 reads TGCAGCGTCGAAGATGGCACAGGGAGCTCTGGGGGCTACACCTTC. This sequence encodes CSVEDGTGSSGGYTF.

The chain is built from TRBV13 and TRBJ1-2, with a tentative D call TRBD1 (6 bases). Deletions cut 3 bases from V and 0 bases from J, with 17 bases between. The germline V gene has CDR1 PRHDT and CDR2 FYEKMQ (reference sequence). CDR3 size: 17 residues. The CDR3 DNA follows: TGTGCCAGCAGCTTTGATCCCCTGCGACAGGCTAACTATGGCTACACCTTC. Translating it yields CASSFDPLRQANYGYTF.

The CDR3 sequence: CASGGNTQYF. CDR3 DNA sequence: TGTGCCAGCGGGGGAAATACGCAGTATTTT. The rearrangement uses TRBV6-1 and TRBJ2-3; either TRBD1 or TRBD2 may supply D (5 bases each). Germline V gives CDR1 MNHNS, CDR2 SASEGT. The V gene lost 8 bases and the J gene lost 7 bases, with 7 bases spanning the gap. The CDR3 runs 10 residues.

The chain recombines TRBV7-9 with TRBJ1-1; D perhaps matches TRBD1 (5 bases). CDR3 length equals 14 residues. Trimming took off 5 bases at V and 3 bases at J, with 13 bases between the two ends. The germline CDR1 and CDR2 sequences are SEHNR and FQNEAQ (reference sequence). CDR3 in amino acids: CASSPPTGDTEAFF. The CDR3 DNA reads as TGTGCCAGCAGCCCTCCGACGGGGGACACTGAAGCTTTCTTT.

The J gene is TRBJ2-1, the V gene TRBV3-1; 8 bases agree with TRBD2. Germline V lookup: CDR1 LGHDT, CDR2 YNNKEL (reference sequence). This CDR3 spans 18 amino acids. Germline trimming cut 0 bases from V and 0 bases from J; bases unmatched to any gene: 7. This chain's CDR3 is CASSQDTVAGHSYNEQFF. The CDR3 DNA is TGTGCCAGCAGCCAAGATACGGTAGCGGGACACTCCTACAATGAGCAGTTCTTC.

The genes are TRBV20-1 and TRBJ2-7; weak D call: TRBD2 (5 bases). The CDR3 has 13 residues. The V and J ends lost 5 bases and 3 bases respectively, with 14 bases between them. The germline CDR1 and CDR2 sequences are DFQATT and SNEGSKA (reference sequence). CDR3 protein: CSAAGVGGYEQYF. The CDR3 DNA sequence: TGCAGTGCTGCGGGCGTCGGCGGCTACGAGCAGTACTTC.

The chain combines TRBV27 with TRBJ2-6; possibly TRBD1 for D (6 bases). The CDR3 totals 18 residues. V shed 3 bases and J shed 0 bases, with 15 bases lying between them. CDR1 is MNHEY and CDR2 is SMNVEV in the germline V gene (reference sequence). The CDR3 DNA sequence: TGTGCCAGCAGTTTTCAGACAGGTATCCTCTCTGGGGCCAACGTCCTGACTTTC. Its protein product is CASSFQTGILSGANVLTF.

This clonotype came up once. The chain recombines TRBV29-1 with TRBJ1-1; weak D call: TRBD1 (5 bases). The V gene lost 1 base and the J gene lost 6 bases, with 15 bases spanning the gap. Germline assignment: CDR1 SQVTM and CDR2 ANQGSEA. The CDR3 is 14 residues long. The CDR3: CSVEGDRDPPEAFF. The DNA for the CDR3 is TGCAGCGTTGAAGGGGACCGGGACCCCCCTGAAGCTTTCTTT.

This clonotype was found a few times. The chain couples TRBV10-3 to TRBJ2-7; D call uncertain. The CDR3 totals 11 residues. Germline CDR1 reads ENHRY; CDR2 reads SYGVKD. Trimming took off 4 bases at V and 3 bases at J, with 4 bases between the two ends. For the CDR3, the DNA is TGTGCCATCAGTGCACTCTACGAGCAGTACTTC. Translating it yields CAISALYEQYF.

The V and J genes are TRBV5-6 and TRBJ1-5, with D uncertain. CDR3 length: 15 amino acids. With 3 bases removed from V and 5 bases from J, the gap between germline ends came to 15 bases. Germline V gene lookup returns CDR1 SGHDT and CDR2 YYEEEE. The CDR3 sequence: CASSSASRPDQPQHF. The CDR3 DNA reads TGTGCCAGCAGCTCTGCCAGCAGACCCGATCAGCCCCAGCATTTT.

J is TRBJ2-7 and V is TRBV9; 8 bases align to TRBD1. This CDR3 has 14 amino acids. V lost 4 bases to trimming and J lost 7 bases; unmatched junction nucleotides: 10. The germline gives CDR1 SGDLS, CDR2 YYNGEE. CDR3: CASSPRTGRGEQYF. The CDR3 nucleotides are TGTGCCAGCAGCCCCCGGACAGGGAGAGGGGAGCAGTACTTC. Full variable domain (remainder filled in from reference TRBV9 and TRBJ2-7): DSGVTQTPKHLITATGQRVTLRCSPRSGDLSVYWYQQSLDQGLQFLIQYYNGEERAKGNILERFSAQQFPDLHSELNLSSLELGDSALYFCASSPRTGRGEQYFGPGTRLTVT.

The chain combines TRBV9 with TRBJ1-5; D gene ambiguous. Germline-derived CDR1 and CDR2 are SGDLS and YYNGEE. The V gene lost 0 bases and the J gene lost 5 bases, with 12 bases spanning the gap. This CDR3 has 15 amino acids. CDR3 protein: CASSVGGRPDQPQHF. CDR3 sequence (DNA): TGTGCCAGCAGCGTAGGAGGGCGCCCCGATCAGCCCCAGCATTTT.

The rearrangement uses TRBV9 and TRBJ2-1; 8 bases map to TRBD2. This CDR3 has 14 amino acids. The ends lost 3 bases at V and 5 bases at J; junction bases unmatched: 4. In germline, CDR1 is SGDLS, CDR2 YYNGEE. Here the CDR3 reads CASSEGRGDNEQFF. The CDR3 DNA follows: TGTGCCAGCAGCGAGGGGCGGGGGGACAATGAGCAGTTCTTC.

The chain carries TRBV29-1 and TRBJ2-1; 11 bases map to TRBD2. The V segment lost 6 bases and the J segment 9 bases; nucleotides outside the gene matches: 13. The CDR3 runs 15 residues. Germline V gives CDR1 SQVTM, CDR2 ANQGSEA. The CDR3: CSVETGTSGGLEQFF. DNA of the CDR3: TGCAGCGTCGAAACCGGGACTAGCGGTGGTCTTGAGCAGTTCTTC.

J is TRBJ2-7 and V is TRBV21-1. TRBV21-1 counts as a pseudogene. The CDR3 runs to 12 residues. This CDR3 is CASSTTSYEQYF. CDR3 bases: TGTGCCAGCAGCACCACTTCCTACGAGCAGTACTTC.

The chain links TRBV29-1 to TRBJ1-2; D is perhaps TRBD1 (6 bases). V lost 4 bases to trimming and J lost 6 bases, with 9 bases between them. CDR3 length: 11 residues. CDR1 SQVTM and CDR2 ANQGSEA come from the germline V gene. CDR3 DNA: TGCAGCGTTGTGGGACAAGATGGCTACACCTTC. Protein: CSVVGQDGYTF.

The chain employs TRBV23-1 and TRBJ1-1; TRBD1 agrees at 7 bases. TRBV23-1 carries the ORF label, with uncertain function. CDR3 length equals 13 residues. V trimming: 4 bases; J trimming: 4 bases; junction bases outside the gene matches: 3. The CDR3 spells CASSPNRGTEAFF. DNA for the CDR3: TGCGCCAGCAGTCCCAACAGGGGCACTGAAGCTTTCTTT.

The chain has TRBV5-1 and TRBJ2-5; D might be TRBD1 (6 bases). V was cut by 2 bases and J by 2 bases, with 13 bases left in between. Germline CDR1 and CDR2: SGHRS and YFSETQ. The CDR3 extends over 15 amino acids. The CDR3 nucleotides read TGCGCCAGCAGCTTCACCGACAGGAAACAAGAGACCCAGTACTTC. Translating gives CASSFTDRKQETQYF.

V gene TRBV4-1 combines with J gene TRBJ2-4, with 7 bases matching TRBD2. This CDR3 is 16 amino acids long. Germline V CDR1 and CDR2: MGHRA, YSYEKL. The V segment lost 0 bases and the J segment 8 bases; nucleotides outside the gene matches: 10. The CDR3 nucleotides are TGCGCCAGCAGCCAAGATCTCGCGGGGCGGGGGTACATTCAGTACTTC. As protein: CASSQDLAGRGYIQYF.

V is TRBV25-1 and J is TRBJ2-7, with 9 bases fitting TRBD2. The junction had 9 bases not matched to a gene; V was cut back by 9 bases and J by 6 bases. Germline V gene sequence: CDR1 MGHDK, CDR2 SYGVNS. This CDR3 has 13 residues. The CDR3 loop is CASSSGVGSEQYF. CDR3 in DNA: TGTGCCAGTTCTAGCGGGGTCGGTAGCGAGCAGTACTTC.